These T cell receptor beta chains were read from a single sample in a study of shared clonotypes between healthy human individuals. TCRdb keeps only in-frame clones here, not all; method: immunoSEQ multiplex PCR. Counted here are 95,000 to 120,000 clones, about 67% occurring once; the ten biggest clones make up about 26%. The sequenced sample was memory CD8+ T cells sorted from blood. These receptors were collected from a woman between 25 and 40 years old in good health. The CDR3 runs from the conserved cysteine through the conserved F or W. D genes are given only for firm matches. Rows may omit the clone size; those that give it use once, few, many or a size class.

v_gene: TRBV27; d_gene: -; len: 14; abundance: -; j_gene: TRBJ2-7; CDR3nt: TGTGCCAGCAGGCCGCGGGTCCCGACCTACGAGCAGTACTTC; CDR3aa: CASRPRVPTYEQYF
v_gene: TRBV7-9; d_gene: -; len: 15; abundance: -; j_gene: TRBJ2-2; CDR3nt: TGTGCCAGCAGCCGCGGGCCAACGAACACCGGGGAGCTGTTTTTT; CDR3aa: CASSRGPTNTGELFF
v_gene: TRBV4-1; d_gene: TRBD1; len: 15; abundance: -; j_gene: TRBJ1-1; CDR3nt: TGCGCCAGCAGCCAAGTGGGGACAGGGAGCACTGAAGCTTTCTTT; CDR3aa: CASSQVGTGSTEAFF
v_gene: TRBV6-5; d_gene: -; len: 13; abundance: -; j_gene: TRBJ1-1; CDR3nt: TGTGCCAGCAGTTACCAGGAGAACACTGAAGCTTTCTTT; CDR3aa: CASSYQENTEAFF
v_gene: TRBV6-1; d_gene: -; len: 12; abundance: -; j_gene: TRBJ2-2; CDR3nt: TGTGCCAGCAAGTCCCTAGCCGGGGAGCTGTTTTTT; CDR3aa: CASKSLAGELFF
v_gene: TRBV6-4; d_gene: TRBD2; len: 15; abundance: many; j_gene: TRBJ2-7; CDR3nt: TGTGCCAGCAGTGAGGGTAGCGGGAGCTCCTACGAGCAGTACTTC; CDR3aa: CASSEGSGSSYEQYF
v_gene: TRBV15; d_gene: -; len: 16; abundance: few; j_gene: TRBJ1-4; CDR3nt: TGTGCCACCAGCATCGGCCCCGGGACCGGCAATGAAAAACTGTTTTTT; CDR3aa: CATSIGPGTGNEKLFF
v_gene: TRBV4-1; d_gene: -; len: 15; abundance: -; j_gene: TRBJ1-1; CDR3nt: TGCGCCAGCAGCCAAGATGGCAGGGGAAGCGCTGAAGCTTTCTTT; CDR3aa: CASSQDGRGSAEAFF
v_gene: TRBV29-1; d_gene: -; len: 11; abundance: few; j_gene: TRBJ1-1; CDR3nt: TGCAGCGTTGAAGATGGGGGGGAGGTTTTCTTT; CDR3aa: CSVEDGGEVFF
v_gene: TRBV6-6; d_gene: -; len: 13; abundance: few; j_gene: TRBJ1-2; CDR3nt: TGTGCCAGCAGTGACACAGAGTTCTATGGCTACACCTTC; CDR3aa: CASSDTEFYGYTF
v_gene: TRBV29-1; d_gene: TRBD1; len: 14; abundance: -; j_gene: TRBJ1-2; CDR3nt: TGCAGCGTTGAGGGACAGTCCACCCACTATGGCTACACCTTC; CDR3aa: CSVEGQSTHYGYTF
v_gene: TRBV6-1; d_gene: -; len: 15; abundance: -; j_gene: TRBJ2-1; CDR3nt: TGTGCCAGCAGTGAAGCGTTTTGGATAATCAATGAGCAGTTCTTC; CDR3aa: CASSEAFWIINEQFF
v_gene: TRBV2; d_gene: -; len: 12; abundance: -; j_gene: TRBJ2-7; CDR3nt: TGTGCCAACCATGGACCGGTCTACGAGCAGTACTTC; CDR3aa: CANHGPVYEQYF
v_gene: TRBV30; d_gene: -; len: 13; abundance: -; j_gene: TRBJ1-1; CDR3nt: TGTGCCTGGAGTGTAGGATCGAACACTGAAGCTTTCTTT; CDR3aa: CAWSVGSNTEAFF